The 16 T cell receptor beta chains below all came from one sample that was sequenced in a study of T cell changes during pregnancy in multiple sclerosis (dated 2019 in TCRdb). Library creation used the immunoSEQ multiplex PCR assay. TCRdb mirrors the immuneACCESS table, restricted to in-frame sequences. Some clones are absent from its copies; in checked studies, under half trace to an unresolved V gene, and the reason for the others is unknown. The sample contains tens of thousands of clones, roughly 93% of them found a single time. Together, the top ten hold roughly 1.5% of the sample. The material was peripheral blood, obtained in the third trimester of pregnancy. The receptors here all came from a female donor with multiple sclerosis, enrolled in a pregnancy study.

The chain uses TRBV5-5 and TRBJ1-5; D call uncertain. This CDR3 comprises 16 residues. Between the trimmed V and J ends, which lost 1 base and 2 bases, there was a span of 13 bases. Germline V gene data show CDR1 as SGHKS and CDR2 as YYEKEE (reference sequence). This CDR3 is CASSLIGLEGNQPQHF. In DNA form, the CDR3 reads TGTGCCAGCAGCTTGATTGGGCTGGAGGGCAATCAGCCCCAGCATTTT.

The chain combines TRBV6-1 with TRBJ1-4, with D hard to call. V was pared by 3 bases and J by 7 bases, with 6 bases between. This CDR3 is 12 amino acids long. Germline V gene data show CDR1 as MNHNS and CDR2 as SASEGT. The CDR3 DNA follows: TGTGCCAGCAGTGATTATATTGAAAAACTGTTTTTT. Amino acid sequence: CASSDYIEKLFF.

The chain has TRBV7-9 and TRBJ1-1; D is perhaps TRBD1 (5 bases). The V gene lost 5 bases and the J gene lost 3 bases, with 13 bases spanning the gap. CDR1 is SEHNR and CDR2 is FQNEAQ in the germline V gene (reference sequence). The CDR3 extends over 14 amino acids. CDR3 amino acids: CASSRAGQDTEAFF. The CDR3 DNA is TGTGCCAGCAGCCGTGCAGGGCAGGACACTGAAGCTTTCTTT.

V is TRBV23-1 and J is TRBJ2-7; weak D call: TRBD2 (5 bases). TRBV23-1 has ORF status, its function being uncertain. V gave up 10 bases and J gave up 3 bases, with 13 bases separating them. This CDR3 has 12 amino acids. CDR3 coding DNA: TGCGCCACCCCAGCCGGACTCTACGAGCAGTACTTC. Amino acid sequence: CATPAGLYEQYF.

The chain couples TRBV5-4 to TRBJ1-2, with D perhaps matching TRBD1 (6 bases). The CDR3 runs to 15 residues. Trimming cost V 1 base and J 4 bases, with 14 bases left between them. Germline V gene sequence: CDR1 SGHNT, CDR2 YYREEE (reference sequence). DNA for the CDR3: TGTGCCAGCAGCTTGAATAGAGGACAGTCCTATGGCTACACCTTC. Amino acids: CASSLNRGQSYGYTF.

J is TRBJ2-2 and V is TRBV9; TRBD1 is a possible D gene (5 bases). Germline V CDR1 and CDR2: SGDLS, YYNGEE. V was trimmed by 3 bases and J by 0 bases, leaving 6 bases between them. This CDR3 contains 14 residues. The CDR3 bases are TGTGCCAGCAGCGACAGGACGAACACCGGGGAGCTGTTTTTT. This encodes CASSDRTNTGELFF.

The V gene is TRBV28, the J gene TRBJ2-3; 9 nucleotides line up with TRBD2. This CDR3 region has 15 residues. Germline V gene lookup returns CDR1 MDHEN and CDR2 SYDVKM. V lost 6 bases, J lost 5 bases, and 9 bases stayed unmatched. Here the CDR3 DNA reads TGTGCCAGCAGAAACGCGGGGGGGCCGGAAGATACGCAGTATTTT. It specifies CASRNAGGPEDTQYF.

V and J are TRBV6-8 and TRBJ2-7; D not resolved. The CDR3 extends over 15 amino acids. With 3 bases removed from V and 2 bases from J, the gap between germline ends came to 14 bases. CDR1 and CDR2 from the germline V gene are MNHGY and SAAAGT. CDR3 DNA: TGTGCCAGCAGTTATTTCAGTCCTGTGCCCTACGAGCAGTACTTC. It encodes CASSYFSPVPYEQYF.

The rearrangement uses TRBV7-9 and TRBJ1-6; D unclear. This CDR3 comprises 15 residues. Germline loops: CDR1 SEHNR, CDR2 FQNEAQ (reference sequence). Trimming left V 1 base short and J 6 bases short, with 10 bases between. The CDR3 DNA follows: TGTGCCAGCAGCTTAGTGGCGGGAGTTAATTCACCCCTCCACTTT. Protein: CASSLVAGVNSPLHF.

V gene TRBV11-2 combines with J gene TRBJ1-4; D perhaps matches TRBD1 (6 bases). CDR3 length: 17 amino acids. V lost 5 bases, J lost 2 bases, and 18 bases lay in between. The germline gives CDR1 SGHAT, CDR2 FQNNGV. For the CDR3, the DNA is TGTGCCAGCAGCCCCGGGCGGGGGGCTAGCACTAATGAAAAACTGTTTTTT. Translated, it gives CASSPGRGASTNEKLFF.

V is TRBV9 and J is TRBJ1-3; a possible D gene is TRBD1 (5 bases). Germline CDR1 is SGDLS and CDR2 is YYNGEE. The ends were cut back, 0 bases at V and 0 bases at J, with 10 bases in the middle. CDR3 length: 16 residues. CDR3 sequence reads: CASSVEGLLSGNTIYF. The CDR3 region has the DNA TGTGCCAGCAGCGTAGAGGGACTACTCTCTGGAAACACCATATATTTT.

The rearrangement joins TRBV2 to TRBJ2-3; 13 positions match TRBD2. Germline V lookup: CDR1 SNHLY, CDR2 FYNNEI. Trimming took 6 bases from V and 0 from J; bases not matched to a gene: 3. The CDR3 loop spans 16 amino acids. This CDR3 is CASSRLAGGSTDTQYF. DNA for the CDR3: TGTGCCAGCAGCCGACTAGCGGGGGGAAGCACAGATACGCAGTATTTT.

V gene TRBV11-2 combines with J gene TRBJ2-1, with no clear D. There are 15 residues in the CDR3. The germline V gene encodes CDR1 SGHAT and CDR2 FQNNGV. Between the trimmed V and J ends, which lost 1 base and 0 bases, there was a span of 7 bases. Written as DNA, the CDR3 is TGTGCCAGCAGCTTAGGTTTCAACTCCTACAATGAGCAGTTCTTC. Amino acid sequence: CASSLGFNSYNEQFF.

The chain carries TRBV7-2 and TRBJ2-7, with 9 bases that match TRBD1. This CDR3 has 17 residues. Per germline, CDR1 SGHTA and CDR2 FQGNSA. V lost 2 bases and J lost 6; bases outside the gene matches: 14. The CDR3 sequence: CASSLRSPGQGISEQYF. The CDR3 coding sequence is TGTGCCAGCAGCTTAAGGTCTCCTGGACAGGGGATCTCCGAGCAGTACTTC. Full variable domain (missing parts from reference TRBV7-2 and TRBJ2-7): GAGVSQSPSNKVTEKGKDVELRCDPISGHTALYWYRQSLGQGLEFLIYFQGNSAPDKSGLPSDRFSAERTGGSVSTLTIQRTQQEDSAVYLCASSLRSPGQGISEQYFGPGTRLTVT.

The chain uses TRBV11-2 and TRBJ1-3; D unresolved. The V end was cut by 1 base, the J end by 4 bases, with 8 bases between. Germline V gives CDR1 SGHAT, CDR2 FQNNGV. The CDR3 has 14 amino acids. The CDR3 here is CASSLGIGGNTIYF. CDR3 DNA: TGTGCCAGCAGCTTAGGGATCGGGGGAAACACCATATATTTT.

This sequence joins TRBV6-5 and TRBJ1-1, with TRBD1 as a possible D gene (5 bases). CDR3 length: 16 residues. The V end lost 0 bases, the J end lost 0 bases, and 11 bases lay between the germline ends. Germline values: CDR1 MNHEY, CDR2 SVGAGI. The CDR3 loop reads CASSYSLRDLNTEAFF. The CDR3 bases are TGTGCCAGCAGTTACTCGCTCAGGGATCTGAACACTGAAGCTTTCTTT.